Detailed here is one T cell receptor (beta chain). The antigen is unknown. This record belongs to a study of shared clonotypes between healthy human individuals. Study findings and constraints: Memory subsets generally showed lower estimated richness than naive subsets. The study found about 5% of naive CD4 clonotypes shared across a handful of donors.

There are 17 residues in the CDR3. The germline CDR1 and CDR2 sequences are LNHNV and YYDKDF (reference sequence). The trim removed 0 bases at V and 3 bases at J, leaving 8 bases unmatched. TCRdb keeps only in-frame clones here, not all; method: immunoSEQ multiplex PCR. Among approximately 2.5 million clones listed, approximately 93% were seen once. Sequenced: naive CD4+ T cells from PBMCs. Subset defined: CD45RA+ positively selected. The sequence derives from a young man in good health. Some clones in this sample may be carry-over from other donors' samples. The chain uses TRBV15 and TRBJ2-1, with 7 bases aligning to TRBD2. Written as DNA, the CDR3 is TGTGCCACCAGCAGAGAAGGCCGGGCGGGAGACTACAATGAGCAGTTCTTC. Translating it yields CATSREGRAGDYNEQFF.